These 30 T cell receptor beta chains were all obtained from the same sample, sequenced in a study of CD8+ T cells in alopecia areata. Treatment reported: oral pan-JAK inhibitor, 5-10 mg twice daily. Sequencing templates came from extracted RNA that was reverse transcribed into cDNA. Profiling relied on immunoSEQ multiplex PCR, and the TCRdb table lists in-frame clones only, not all of them. The sample shows 110,000 to 150,000 clones, less than 70% of them seen only once. Sequences were derived from CD8+ T cells sorted from blood, sampled at week 4, from a patient treated with tofacitinib. The receptors were sampled from a human donor with alopecia areata.

The V gene is TRBV5-1, the J gene TRBJ2-2, with D maybe TRBD1 (6 bases). This CDR3 spans 15 amino acids. The V end lost 2 bases, the J end lost 0 bases, and 8 bases lay between the germline ends. Per germline, CDR1 SGHRS and CDR2 YFSETQ. CDR3 sequence (DNA): TGCGCCAGCAGCTTCGGGGACACGAACACCGGGGAGCTGTTTTTT. It encodes CASSFGDTNTGELFF.

This clone was detected only once. Other DNA sequences from this sample encode an identical CDR3 as well. The gene calls are TRBV30 and TRBJ2-7, with 8 positions matching TRBD1. Per the germline V gene, CDR1 is GTSNPN and CDR2 is SVGIG (reference sequence). The CDR3 is 13 amino acids. The V gene end was trimmed by 2 bases and the J gene end by 3 bases; junction bases not matched to a gene: 3. The CDR3 DNA reads TGTGCCTGGAGTCCTGGACAGGGCTACGAGCAGTACTTC. It translates to CAWSPGQGYEQYF.

A few counts support this clone. This chain joins TRBV29-1 and TRBJ2-3; D not resolved. Germline CDR1 is SQVTM and CDR2 is ANQGSEA. CDR3 length equals 14 residues. V was trimmed by 6 bases and J by 0 bases, leaving 13 bases between them. In nucleotides, the CDR3 is TGCAGCGTCCCCAAAGGGTACAGCACAGATACGCAGTATTTT. Its protein product is CSVPKGYSTDTQYF.

The chain recombines TRBV9 with TRBJ1-2, with unresolved D. Germline CDR1 is SGDLS and CDR2 is YYNGEE. Trimming removed 0 bases at V and 9 bases at J, with 12 bases between. The CDR3 has 13 residues. CDR3 in DNA: TGTGCCAGCAGCGTAGGAGGGTCCTCGAGCTACACCTTC. Protein product: CASSVGGSSSYTF.

The chain carries TRBV9 and TRBJ2-7; 10 bases are shared with TRBD1. J gave up 0 bases and V 4 bases, and 16 bases lay outside the gene matches. Germline CDR1 SGDLS, CDR2 YYNGEE. This CDR3 is 19 amino acids long. CDR3: CASSSEGSQGQGFSYEQYF. The DNA of the CDR3 is TGTGCCAGCAGCTCAGAGGGGAGCCAGGGACAGGGGTTCTCCTACGAGCAGTACTTC.

The genes are TRBV5-6 and TRBJ2-7; D gene uncertain. Germline CDR1 is SGHDT and CDR2 is YYEEEE. The V and J ends lost 1 base and 5 bases respectively, with 13 bases between them. The CDR3 consists of 14 residues. The CDR3 here is CASSLKLGWDEQYF. In nucleotides, the CDR3 is TGTGCCAGCAGCTTGAAACTGGGCTGGGACGAGCAGTACTTC.

This clone was counted once. The V and J genes are TRBV30 and TRBJ1-6; perhaps TRBD1 as D (6 bases). Per germline, CDR1 GTSNPN and CDR2 SVGIG (reference sequence). Between the trimmed V and J ends, which lost 0 bases and 6 bases, there was a span of 12 bases. This CDR3 region has 15 residues. CDR3 in DNA: TGTGCCTGGAGTGTACTAGGGGGGGGTAATTCACCCCTCCACTTT. This codes for CAWSVLGGGNSPLHF.

Of note for this clone: The same CDR3 is also encoded by other DNA sequences in this sample. The gene calls are TRBV30 and TRBJ1-6; D remains unclear. The CDR3 sequence is 11 residues long. From germline, CDR1 is GTSNPN and CDR2 SVGIG (reference sequence). V lost 3 bases, J lost 7 bases, and 4 bases lay in between. CDR3 loop: CAWRHNSPLHF. DNA for the CDR3: TGTGCCTGGAGGCACAATTCACCCCTCCACTTT. The variable domain in full, with the rest retrieved from reference TRBV30 and TRBJ1-6, is SQTIHQWPATLVQPVGSPLSLECTVEGTSNPNLYWYRQAAGRGLQLLFYSVGIGQISSEVPQNLSASRPQDRQFILSSKKLLLSDSGFYLCAWRHNSPLHFGNGTRLTVT.

This chain uses TRBV2 with TRBJ1-1, with D possibly TRBD1 on 6 matching bases. The germline V gene encodes CDR1 SNHLY and CDR2 FYNNEI. V was trimmed by 7 bases and J by 3 bases, leaving 15 bases between them. The CDR3 loop spans 14 amino acids. The CDR3 here is CASTSAGGHTEAFF. CDR3 sequence (DNA): TGTGCCAGCACCAGCGCGGGGGGGCACACTGAAGCTTTCTTT. The variable domain in full, with the rest retrieved from reference TRBV2 and TRBJ1-1, is EPEVTQTPSHQVTQMGQEVILRCVPISNHLYFYWYRQILGQKVEFLVSFYNNEISEKSEIFDDQFSVERPDGSNFTLKIRSTKLEDSAMYFCASTSAGGHTEAFFGQGTRLTVV.

The CDR3 nucleotides are TGCGCCAGCAGCCATTTAGGGACAGGAGCAGATACGCAGTATTTT. It yields the protein CASSHLGTGADTQYF. This chain uses TRBV4-3 with TRBJ2-3; 8 bases match TRBD1. Germline V gives CDR1 LGHNA, CDR2 YSLEER. The CDR3 is 15 amino acids. After removal of 3 bases from V and 4 bases from J, the junction contained 6 bases not matched to a gene.

V usage is TRBV11-2 and J usage is TRBJ2-7; the match to TRBD1 covers 8 bases. In germline, CDR1 is SGHAT, CDR2 FQNNGV. The V and J ends lost 4 bases and 3 bases, in that order; junction bases with no gene match: 8. This CDR3 region has 15 residues. Written as DNA, the CDR3 is TGTGCCAGCAGCTGGGACAGGAGAGTTTTCTACGAGCAGTACTTC. Its protein product is CASSWDRRVFYEQYF.

The V and J genes are TRBV30 and TRBJ1-1, with D unresolved. This CDR3 has 12 amino acids. With 4 bases removed from V and 5 bases from J, the gap between germline ends came to 11 bases. CDR1 GTSNPN and CDR2 SVGIG come from the germline V gene (reference sequence). CDR3 loop: CAWTPMGTEAFF. DNA for the CDR3: TGTGCCTGGACCCCAATGGGAACTGAAGCTTTCTTT.

The chain has TRBV4-1 and TRBJ2-7, with 8 nucleotides matching TRBD1. The germline V gene has CDR1 MGHRA and CDR2 YSYEKL. J lost 2 bases, V lost 4 bases, and 10 bases had no gene match. This CDR3 is built from 16 residues. CDR3 nucleotides: TGCGCCAGCAGCCCCCGGACAGGGCGCACCCCCTACGAGCAGTACTTC. Amino acids: CASSPRTGRTPYEQYF.

For this clone: The identical CDR3 is also encoded by other nucleotide sequences in the sample. V and J are TRBV6-5 and TRBJ2-2; D remains unclear. Germline V lookup: CDR1 MNHEY, CDR2 SVGAGI. The V gene lost 0 bases and the J gene lost 0 bases, with 5 bases spanning the gap. The CDR3 covers 15 residues. The CDR3 sequence: CASSYSAANTGELFF. The CDR3 DNA reads as TGTGCCAGCAGTTACTCGGCAGCGAACACCGGGGAGCTGTTTTTT.

The chain couples TRBV5-6 to TRBJ1-5; TRBD1 is a possible D gene (5 bases). Trimming stripped 1 base from V and 8 bases from J, with 16 bases between. CDR1 and CDR2 from the germline V gene are SGHDT and YYEEEE. This CDR3 spans 15 amino acids. CDR3 residues: CASSLWPGPLEPQHF. The CDR3 DNA reads TGTGCCAGCAGCTTGTGGCCAGGGCCCCTTGAGCCCCAGCATTTT.

The chain couples TRBV5-6 to TRBJ1-1, with 7 bases aligning to TRBD1. J lost 3 bases, V lost 4 bases, and 9 bases had no gene match. Germline V gene sequence: CDR1 SGHDT, CDR2 YYEEEE. This CDR3 comprises 15 residues. CDR3 sequence: CASSLSTGLDTEAFF. CDR3 bases: TGTGCCAGCAGCCTTTCGACAGGGCTTGACACTGAAGCTTTCTTT.

This clone has only a few counts. The V call is TRBV25-1, the J call TRBJ2-7; TRBD2 matches at 7 bases. This CDR3 spans 14 amino acids. The ends lost 1 base at V and 2 bases at J; junction bases unmatched: 2. Germline V gives CDR1 MGHDK, CDR2 SYGVNS. CDR3 DNA sequence: TGTGCCAGCAGTGAATGGGGGGGAGCCTACGAGCAGTACTTC. This translates into CASSEWGGAYEQYF.

J is TRBJ1-5 and V is TRBV9, with a possible D match to TRBD1 (5 bases). The V end lost 2 bases, the J end lost 5 bases, and 8 bases lay between the germline ends. Germline V gene data show CDR1 as SGDLS and CDR2 as YYNGEE. The CDR3 loop spans 13 amino acids. The CDR3 nucleotides are TGTGCCAGCAGCGTTACAGGCTATCAGCCCCAGCATTTT. Residues: CASSVTGYQPQHF.

A single count supports this clone. The chain has TRBV7-2 and TRBJ1-6; D might be TRBD1 (6 bases). The germline V and J ends were trimmed by 4 bases and 8 bases, with 12 bases remaining between them. Germline values: CDR1 SGHTA, CDR2 FQGNSA. The CDR3 extends over 14 amino acids. CDR3 nucleotides: TGTGCCAGCAGCTCACAGGGTTTTGATTCACCCCTCCACTTT. This sequence encodes CASSSQGFDSPLHF. The full variable domain, with the rest looked up from reference TRBV7-2 and TRBJ1-6, is GAGVSQSPSNKVTEKGKDVELRCDPISGHTALYWYRQSLGQGLEFLIYFQGNSAPDKSGLPSDRFSAERTGGSVSTLTIQRTQQEDSAVYLCASSSQGFDSPLHFGNGTRLTVT.

This sequence joins TRBV29-1 and TRBJ2-2; TRBD2 agrees at 8 bases. CDR1 SQVTM and CDR2 ANQGSEA come from the germline V gene. CDR3 length: 16 residues. After removal of 0 bases from V and 4 bases from J, the junction contained 7 bases not matched to a gene. CDR3 protein: CSVEDQERGITGELFF. Written as DNA, the CDR3 is TGCAGCGTTGAAGATCAGGAGCGGGGGATCACCGGGGAGCTGTTTTTT.

Details on this clone: Other DNA sequences in the sample encode the same CDR3. The gene calls are TRBV13 and TRBJ2-3; the D is unclear. Germline loops: CDR1 PRHDT, CDR2 FYEKMQ (reference sequence). This CDR3 spans 11 amino acids. V was shortened by 4 bases and J by 5 bases, with 4 bases between the two germline ends. CDR3 coding DNA: TGTGCCAGCAGCTCGGGAGATACGCAGTATTTT. Amino acids: CASSSGDTQYF.

This clone was found once. The rearrangement uses TRBV7-8 and TRBJ2-7, with D uncertain. This CDR3 is 12 amino acids long. Germline CDR1 is SGHVS and CDR2 is FQNEAQ. The V end lost 5 bases, the J end lost 3 bases, and 8 bases lay between the germline ends. CDR3 bases: TGTGCCAGCAGCATACAGATCTACGAGCAGTACTTC. This gives the protein CASSIQIYEQYF.

This chain connects TRBV7-9 to TRBJ1-4; no definite D call. Germline lookup yields CDR1 SEHNR and CDR2 FQNEAQ (reference sequence). Between the trimmed V and J ends, which lost 2 bases and 5 bases, there was a span of 12 bases. The CDR3 length is 15 residues. The CDR3 loop reads CASSLSAAGNEKLFF. CDR3 sequence (DNA): TGTGCCAGCAGCTTAAGCGCCGCCGGGAATGAAAAACTGTTTTTT.

In this sample, this clone turned up a few times. The V and J genes are TRBV4-3 and TRBJ2-2; D may be TRBD1 (5 bases). CDR3 length: 14 amino acids. Trimming shortened V by 2 bases and J by 6 bases, and 10 bases separated the two germline ends. Germline V gene sequence: CDR1 LGHNA, CDR2 YSLEER. The CDR3 spells CASSQSEGAGELFF. The CDR3 DNA reads as TGCGCCAGCAGCCAAAGCGAAGGGGCCGGGGAGCTGTTTTTT.

This clone was seen more than once but under ten times. The rearrangement uses TRBV10-3 and TRBJ2-2, with 9 bases fitting TRBD1. The CDR3 sequence is 16 residues long. Germline V lookup: CDR1 ENHRY, CDR2 SYGVKD. The junction had 7 bases not matched to a gene; V was cut back by 5 bases and J by 3 bases. The CDR3: CAISSPGQGYTGELFF. The CDR3 DNA reads as TGTGCCATCAGTTCTCCGGGACAGGGCTACACCGGGGAGCTGTTTTTT.

This clone was detected a few times. This chain joins TRBV29-1 and TRBJ2-7, with 8 bases matching TRBD2. The CDR3 runs 14 residues. J was trimmed by 2 bases and V by 5 bases; bases with no gene match: 8. Germline assignment: CDR1 SQVTM and CDR2 ANQGSEA. The CDR3 DNA is TGCAGCGTTACCGGGAGGGCGGGCGCCTACGAGCAGTACTTC. It encodes CSVTGRAGAYEQYF.

This sequence joins TRBV29-1 and TRBJ2-1; 9 positions match TRBD2. Germline V gives CDR1 SQVTM, CDR2 ANQGSEA. The CDR3 consists of 13 residues. V was pared by 5 bases and J by 8 bases, with 7 bases of the junction left unmatched. CDR3 sequence: CSVWRGGRYEQFF. The CDR3 DNA is TGCAGCGTTTGGCGGGGGGGCCGGTATGAGCAGTTCTTC.

DNA for the CDR3: TGTGCCAGCAGCTTCGACTCAGTGGACTATGGCTACACCTTC. Its translation is CASSFDSVDYGYTF. The chain couples TRBV7-9 to TRBJ1-2, with D unresolved. The CDR3 consists of 14 residues. The germline CDR1 and CDR2 sequences are SEHNR and FQNEAQ (reference sequence). V lost 3 bases, J lost 3 bases, and 11 bases lay in between.

V gene TRBV23-1 combines with J gene TRBJ1-6; weak D call: TRBD1 (5 bases). TRBV23-1 is marked as an open reading frame, function uncertain. The CDR3 is 15 amino acids. The ends were cut back, 3 bases at V and 7 bases at J, with 13 bases in the middle. The chain's CDR3 is CASSQTRVANSPLHF. The CDR3 coding sequence is TGCGCCAGCAGTCAGACCAGGGTGGCGAATTCACCCCTCCACTTT.

This clone was counted between two and nine times. V usage is TRBV11-2 and J usage is TRBJ2-5; D gene ambiguous. In germline, CDR1 is SGHAT, CDR2 FQNNGV. The CDR3 contains 11 residues. The V end lost 5 bases, the J end lost 4 bases, and 5 bases lay between the germline ends. The CDR3 region is CASSRTETQYF. The DNA for the CDR3 is TGTGCCAGCAGCAGAACAGAGACCCAGTACTTC.